The present T cell receptor (beta chain) was sequenced within a study of CD8 T cells in Susac syndrome. Sequencing of TCR beta was undertaken in CD8+ and CD4+ T cells derived from blood. The TEMRA cells underwent FACS enrichment, while the CD8+ and CD4+ T cells underwent negative isolation. It was with random hexamers that roughly 0.45 to 1 ug RNA was reverse transcribed. It was immunoSEQ multiplex PCR that amplified TCR beta CDR3 across 54 Vbeta and 13 Jbeta. One entry per CDR3 protein, called by TCRdb with MiXCR from the immunoSEQ multiplex PCR reads. The data hold under 250,000 distinct CDR3 sequences, with 80% to 95% observed a single time. The CDR3 consists of 13 residues. The ends were cut back, 5 bases at V and 3 bases at J, with 11 bases in the middle. Germline CDR1 reads GTSNPN; CDR2 reads SVGIG (reference sequence).

The chain is built from TRBV30 and TRBJ1-5, with D tentatively TRBD1 (6 bases). This sequence was found in a human donor with multiple sclerosis. Sequencing input: CD4+ T cells from PBMCs. Written as DNA, the CDR3 is TGTGCCTGGCAGGGGTGGGACAATCAGCCCCAGCATTTT. This sequence encodes CAWQGWDNQPQHF.